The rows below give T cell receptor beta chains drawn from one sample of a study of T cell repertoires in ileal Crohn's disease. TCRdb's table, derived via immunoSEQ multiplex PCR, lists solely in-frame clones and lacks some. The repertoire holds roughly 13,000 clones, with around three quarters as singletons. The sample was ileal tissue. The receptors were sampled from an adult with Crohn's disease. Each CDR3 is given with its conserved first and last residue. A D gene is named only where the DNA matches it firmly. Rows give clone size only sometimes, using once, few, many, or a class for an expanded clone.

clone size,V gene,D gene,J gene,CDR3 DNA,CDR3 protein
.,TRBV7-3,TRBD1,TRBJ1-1,TGTGCCAGCAGCTCTTTGGGTTCGGTCACAGGGGGCGCAGGAGCTTTCTTT,CASSSLGSVTGGAGAFF
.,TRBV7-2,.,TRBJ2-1,TGTGCCAGCAGCGATAGGGTTGAAGGGGATGAGCAGTTCTTC,CASSDRVEGDEQFF
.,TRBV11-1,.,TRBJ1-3,TGTGCCAGCAGCTTATCGCCCCTTGGAAACACCATATATTTT,CASSLSPLGNTIYF
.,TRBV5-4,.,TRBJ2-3,TGTGCCAGCAGCTTGGGGCTGATGGGCACAGATACGCAGTATTTT,CASSLGLMGTDTQYF
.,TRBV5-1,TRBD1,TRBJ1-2,TGCGCCAGCAGCCCGGGGGGGACAGGGGTCGGCTACACCTTC,CASSPGGTGVGYTF
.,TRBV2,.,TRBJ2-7,TGTGCCAGCAGTTCGACAGCCCTCCACGAGCAGTACTTC,CASSSTALHEQYF
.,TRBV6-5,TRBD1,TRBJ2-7,TGTGCCAGCAGTTACTCCGACAGGGGACACGAGCAGTACTTC,CASSYSDRGHEQYF
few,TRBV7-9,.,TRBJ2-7,TGTGCCAGCAGCCGGACCGAATCCTACGAGCAGTACTTC,CASSRTESYEQYF
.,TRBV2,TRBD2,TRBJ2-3,TGTGCCACCAGGACTAGCAGTTACACAGATACGCAGTATTTT,CATRTSSYTDTQYF
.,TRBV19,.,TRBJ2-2,TGTGCCAGTACCAAAGGGATGACCGGGGAGCTGTTTTTT,CASTKGMTGELFF
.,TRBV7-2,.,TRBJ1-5,TGTGCCAGCAGCTTAGGGGTGCTGGGCGGTCAGCCCCAGCATTTT,CASSLGVLGGQPQHF
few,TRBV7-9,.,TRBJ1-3,TGTGCCAGCAGCTCTTCCGACAATCCTGGAAACACCATATATTTT,CASSSSDNPGNTIYF
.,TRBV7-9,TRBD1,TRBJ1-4,TGTGCCAGCAGCTCCCGGGACAGGGGCGATGAAAAACTGTTTTTT,CASSSRDRGDEKLFF
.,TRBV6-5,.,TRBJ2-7,TGTGCCAGCAGTACCCCGGGTGGAACCTACGAGCAGTACTTC,CASSTPGGTYEQYF
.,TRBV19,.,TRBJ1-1,TGTGCCAGTAGTCCCATACTCGGAGGACAGAGGAACACTGAAGCTTTCTTT,CASSPILGGQRNTEAFF
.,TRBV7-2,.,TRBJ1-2,TGTGCCAGCAGCCCGAGGACAGTCAGTAGTGGCTACACCTTC,CASSPRTVSSGYTF
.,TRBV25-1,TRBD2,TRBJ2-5,TGTGCCAGTAAAGGCGGACTAGCGGAAGAGACCCAGTACTTC,CASKGGLAEETQYF
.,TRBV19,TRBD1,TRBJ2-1,TGTGCCAGTAGTGAAGACAGGGGGGCTCACTCCTACAATGAGCAGTTCTTC,CASSEDRGAHSYNEQFF
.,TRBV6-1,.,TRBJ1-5,TGTGCCAGCAGCGCATGGACAGCCAATCAGCCCCAGCATTTT,CASSAWTANQPQHF